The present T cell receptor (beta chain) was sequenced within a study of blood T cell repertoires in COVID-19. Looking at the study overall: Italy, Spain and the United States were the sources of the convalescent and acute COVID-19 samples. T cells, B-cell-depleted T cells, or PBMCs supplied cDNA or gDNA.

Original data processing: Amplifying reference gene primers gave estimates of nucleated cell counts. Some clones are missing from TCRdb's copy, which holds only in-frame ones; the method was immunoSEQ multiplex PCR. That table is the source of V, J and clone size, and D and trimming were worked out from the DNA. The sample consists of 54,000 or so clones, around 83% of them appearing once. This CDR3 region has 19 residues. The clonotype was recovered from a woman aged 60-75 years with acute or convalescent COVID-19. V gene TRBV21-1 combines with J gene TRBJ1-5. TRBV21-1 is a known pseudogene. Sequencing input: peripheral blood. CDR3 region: CASSSGRTGHRNSNQPQHF. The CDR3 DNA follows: TGTGCCAGCAGTTCGGGCAGGACTGGTCATCGTAATAGCAATCAGCCCCAGCATTTT.